The rows below give T cell receptor beta chains drawn from one sample of a study of T-cell memory formation after mild COVID-19. TCRdb re-called the 5' RACE reads with MiXCR, one entry per CDR3 protein. The sample carries more than 100,000 distinct CDR3 sequences, 15% to 20% recorded once. The source material was PBMCs or a T cell subset sorted from them (not recorded which). Every receptor here comes from a man between 18 and 29 years old who had mild COVID-19 (a few samples of this study predate the infection). Cell type and time point are not known. CDR3s include the opening cysteine and the closing phenylalanine or tryptophan. Fields, in order: V gene, D gene, J gene, clone size, CDR3 DNA, CDR3 protein. A D gene is named only where the DNA matches it firmly. Expanded clones are given a class, and other clones once, few, many or no size at all.

v_gene: TRBV7-2; d_gene: .; j_gene: TRBJ1-1; abundance: few; CDR3nt: TGTGCCAGCAGCCGATACAACACTGAAGCTTTCTTT; CDR3aa: CASSRYNTEAFF
v_gene: TRBV11-2; d_gene: .; j_gene: TRBJ1-5; abundance: few; CDR3nt: TGTGCCAGCAGCACAGGGTTTCGCCAGCCCCAGCATTTT; CDR3aa: CASSTGFRQPQHF
v_gene: TRBV24-1; d_gene: .; j_gene: TRBJ2-3; abundance: few; CDR3nt: TGTGCCACCAGTGACCCGGACGGCACAGATACGCAGTATTTT; CDR3aa: CATSDPDGTDTQYF
v_gene: TRBV5-4; d_gene: TRBD1; j_gene: TRBJ2-7; abundance: few; CDR3nt: TGTGCCAGCAGCCAGGGGGGGACAGGGGGTCGCGAGCAGTACTTC; CDR3aa: CASSQGGTGGREQYF
v_gene: TRBV24-1; d_gene: .; j_gene: TRBJ2-1; abundance: .; CDR3nt: TGTGCCACCAGTGATTGGAGGGGGGCCTCCTCCTACAATGAGCAGTTCTTC; CDR3aa: CATSDWRGASSYNEQFF
v_gene: TRBV4-3; d_gene: .; j_gene: TRBJ2-1; abundance: .; CDR3nt: TGCGCCAGCAGCCAAGATTTGGGCTCTCCCCACAATGAGCAGTTCTTC; CDR3aa: CASSQDLGSPHNEQFF
v_gene: TRBV15; d_gene: .; j_gene: TRBJ2-5; abundance: few; CDR3nt: TGTGCCACCAGCAGAATGGGACGGCCAGAAGAGACCCAGTACTTC; CDR3aa: CATSRMGRPEETQYF
v_gene: TRBV12-3/TRBV12-4; d_gene: .; j_gene: TRBJ2-2; abundance: .; CDR3nt: TGTGCCAGCAACCTAAGGGGGATAGGGAACACCGGGGAGCTGTTTTTT; CDR3aa: CASNLRGIGNTGELFF
v_gene: TRBV19; d_gene: .; j_gene: TRBJ1-2; abundance: .; CDR3nt: TGTGCCAGTAGTCCGTCCTCTTATGGCTACACCTTC; CDR3aa: CASSPSSYGYTF
v_gene: TRBV7-9; d_gene: TRBD1; j_gene: TRBJ2-2; abundance: many; CDR3nt: TGTGCCAGCAGCCCCTTCCGGGACAGGGGGACCGGGGAGCTGTTTTTT; CDR3aa: CASSPFRDRGTGELFF
v_gene: TRBV24-1; d_gene: TRBD1; j_gene: TRBJ2-5; abundance: .; CDR3nt: TGTGCCACCAGTGATCCGGGACAGGGGACAGAGACCCAGTACTTC; CDR3aa: CATSDPGQGTETQYF
v_gene: TRBV7-6; d_gene: .; j_gene: TRBJ2-3; abundance: few; CDR3nt: TGTGCCAGCAGCAGAGACCCCTCAGATACGCAGTATTTT; CDR3aa: CASSRDPSDTQYF
v_gene: TRBV12-3/TRBV12-4; d_gene: .; j_gene: TRBJ1-6; abundance: .; CDR3nt: TGTGCCAGCAGTCCGGGACCGTATAATTCACCCCTCCACTTT; CDR3aa: CASSPGPYNSPLHF
v_gene: TRBV10-3; d_gene: .; j_gene: TRBJ2-2; abundance: few; CDR3nt: TGTGCCACACGAGGAGAGGGGAGCACCGGGGAGCTGTTTTTT; CDR3aa: CATRGEGSTGELFF
v_gene: TRBV6-1; d_gene: TRBD2; j_gene: TRBJ2-5; abundance: few; CDR3nt: TGTGCCAGCCGACGGACTAGCGGGGGACTCCAAGAGACCCAGTACTTC; CDR3aa: CASRRTSGGLQETQYF
v_gene: TRBV7-3; d_gene: TRBD1; j_gene: TRBJ2-3; abundance: .; CDR3nt: TGTGCCAGCAGCGTCGACAGGGGAGCAGATACGCAGTATTTT; CDR3aa: CASSVDRGADTQYF
v_gene: TRBV4-1; d_gene: .; j_gene: TRBJ2-1; abundance: .; CDR3nt: TGCGCCAGCAGCCGGACCAGGGGATCCGAGAATGAGCAGTTCTTC; CDR3aa: CASSRTRGSENEQFF
v_gene: TRBV11-2; d_gene: TRBD2; j_gene: TRBJ2-5; abundance: few; CDR3nt: TGTGCCAGCAGCCGTTACCTGGCGGGGGGGGAAGAGACCCAGTACTTC; CDR3aa: CASSRYLAGGEETQYF
v_gene: TRBV5-1; d_gene: .; j_gene: TRBJ2-3; abundance: few; CDR3nt: TGCGCCAGCAGCTGGCGGGGGCCCTTCACAGATACGCAGTATTTT; CDR3aa: CASSWRGPFTDTQYF
v_gene: TRBV6-5; d_gene: .; j_gene: TRBJ2-2; abundance: .; CDR3nt: TGTGCCAGCAGTCGGCGTTTGGCGAACACCGGGGAGCTGTTTTTT; CDR3aa: CASSRRLANTGELFF
v_gene: TRBV9; d_gene: .; j_gene: TRBJ1-2; abundance: .; CDR3nt: TGTGCCAGCAGCGTGACGGGACGTCTAACCGAACTCGGGGGCTACACCTTC; CDR3aa: CASSVTGRLTELGGYTF
v_gene: TRBV2; d_gene: TRBD2; j_gene: TRBJ2-5; abundance: .; CDR3nt: TGTGCCAGCCGACTAGCGGGGGGGGAGACCCAGTACTTC; CDR3aa: CASRLAGGETQYF
v_gene: TRBV6-5; d_gene: .; j_gene: TRBJ1-2; abundance: few; CDR3nt: TGTGCCAGCAGTTTAAGTATCGTGGATAACTATGGCTACACCTTC; CDR3aa: CASSLSIVDNYGYTF
v_gene: TRBV7-2; d_gene: TRBD1; j_gene: TRBJ1-4; abundance: .; CDR3nt: TGTGCCAGCAATCTTTTGGGACAGGGGGGAAAACTGTTTTTT; CDR3aa: CASNLLGQGGKLFF
v_gene: TRBV7-9; d_gene: .; j_gene: TRBJ2-2; abundance: .; CDR3nt: TGTGCCAGCAGTTCCCGGGACTCTAACACCGGGGAGCTGTTTTTT; CDR3aa: CASSSRDSNTGELFF
v_gene: TRBV4-2; d_gene: .; j_gene: TRBJ1-2; abundance: few; CDR3nt: TGTGCCAGCAGCCAGGAGGGGTATGGCTACACCTTC; CDR3aa: CASSQEGYGYTF
v_gene: TRBV29-1; d_gene: .; j_gene: TRBJ2-5; abundance: few; CDR3nt: TGCAGCGTTGAGGGGGGAGCTCGCGGGACCCAGTACTTC; CDR3aa: CSVEGGARGTQYF
v_gene: TRBV5-1; d_gene: .; j_gene: TRBJ2-5; abundance: few; CDR3nt: TGCGCCAGCAGCTTGGTGGACATAGGCCAAGAGACCCAGTACTTC; CDR3aa: CASSLVDIGQETQYF
v_gene: TRBV21-1; d_gene: .; j_gene: TRBJ2-1; abundance: .; CDR3nt: TGTGCCAGCAGCAAGGGGGAGTTGGACAATGAGCAGTTCTTC; CDR3aa: CASSKGELDNEQFF
v_gene: TRBV6-6; d_gene: TRBD2; j_gene: TRBJ2-7; abundance: .; CDR3nt: TGTGCCAGCAGTTACCCCAGTTTTAGCGGGGGTAAAGACGAGAGCTCCTACGAGCAGTACTTC; CDR3aa: CASSYPSFSGGKDESSYEQYF
v_gene: TRBV6-5; d_gene: .; j_gene: TRBJ2-5; abundance: .; CDR3nt: TGTGCCAGCAGTTACGGGGGGGGCCGGTTGGAGACCCAGTACTTC; CDR3aa: CASSYGGGRLETQYF
v_gene: TRBV11-3; d_gene: TRBD2; j_gene: TRBJ2-1; abundance: few; CDR3nt: TGTGCCAGCAGCTTATCCCAGTCGGGGGGTCAGGGTGAGCAGTTCTTC; CDR3aa: CASSLSQSGGQGEQFF
v_gene: TRBV5-4; d_gene: TRBD2; j_gene: TRBJ2-5; abundance: once; CDR3nt: TGTGCCAGCAGCGGACTAGCGGGGGTGCGAGAGACCCAGTACTTC; CDR3aa: CASSGLAGVRETQYF
v_gene: TRBV2; d_gene: .; j_gene: TRBJ2-3; abundance: few; CDR3nt: TGTGCCAGCAGAGAGTCCTATTCTGATACGCAGTATTTT; CDR3aa: CASRESYSDTQYF
v_gene: TRBV10-3; d_gene: .; j_gene: TRBJ2-3; abundance: .; CDR3nt: TGTGCCATCAGTGATTTTAGGGGAGATACGCAGTATTTT; CDR3aa: CAISDFRGDTQYF
v_gene: TRBV6-2/TRBV6-3; d_gene: TRBD2; j_gene: TRBJ2-1; abundance: .; CDR3nt: TGTGCCAGCGGCCGCCCGGGACTAGGCTACAATGAGCAGTTCTTC; CDR3aa: CASGRPGLGYNEQFF
v_gene: TRBV12-3/TRBV12-4; d_gene: .; j_gene: TRBJ2-3; abundance: few; CDR3nt: TGTGCCAGCAGTTTCGACAGGCGGGGGAGCACAGATACGCAGTATTTT; CDR3aa: CASSFDRRGSTDTQYF
v_gene: TRBV5-6; d_gene: TRBD1; j_gene: TRBJ2-3; abundance: .; CDR3nt: TGTGCCAGCAGAACAGGGGAAACAGATACGCAGTATTTT; CDR3aa: CASRTGETDTQYF
v_gene: TRBV6-1; d_gene: .; j_gene: TRBJ1-3; abundance: few; CDR3nt: TGTGCCAGCAGTGAAGCGTCGAGGGTTGGAAACACCATATATTTT; CDR3aa: CASSEASRVGNTIYF
v_gene: TRBV2; d_gene: TRBD1; j_gene: TRBJ2-3; abundance: .; CDR3nt: TGTGCCAGCAGCGGACAGGGCGTTCGCACAGATACGCAGTATTTT; CDR3aa: CASSGQGVRTDTQYF